Here is one T cell receptor (beta chain) with its context. The participants were between about 18 and 90 years old and came from fewer than 25 US areas. This entry is derived from a study of blood T cell repertoires in COVID-19. Looked up from germline, CDR1 is MDHEN and CDR2 is SYDVKM. The CDR3 has 14 amino acids. Trimming removed 1 base from V and 10 bases from J; junction bases left unmatched: 7. The data were produced by immunoSEQ multiplex PCR, yet TCRdb's version contains in-frame clones alone and is incomplete. The data show 240,000 or so clones, with more than 85% seen just once and roughly 9% held by the top ten.

Sequencing was done on a sample of PBMCs or T cells enriched from blood (not recorded which). The chain uses TRBV28 and TRBJ2-1, with 7 bases lining up with TRBD1. The source of this sequence is a man aged 35-49 years who had recovered from COVID-19. CDR3 in DNA: TGTGCCAGCAGTTTATACAGGGGAAAGTGGGAGCAGTTCTTC. The encoded protein is CASSLYRGKWEQFF.